The 15 T cell receptor beta chains presented below share a single source sample, sequenced in a study of beta chain features in type 1 diabetes. The whole isolated RNA underwent reverse transcription, so sequencing captured expressed TCRB transcripts. Using immunoSEQ multiplex PCR, the repertoire was profiled, and TCRdb retains in-frame clones only, with some absent. The sample holds 450,000 to 550,000 clones, roughly 30% seen once. Sequenced material: naive CD4+ T cells from blood. Source of these receptors: a man younger than 35 in good health.

V gene TRBV29-1 combines with J gene TRBJ2-3, with 10 bases identical to TRBD2. The CDR3 extends over 15 amino acids. Germline values: CDR1 SQVTM, CDR2 ANQGSEA. J gave up 4 bases and V 7 bases, and 11 bases lay outside the gene matches. CDR3 protein: CSGHPTSGMADTQYF. DNA for the CDR3: TGCAGCGGGCACCCTACTAGCGGGATGGCAGATACGCAGTATTTT.

This clone came up a few times. The chain couples TRBV15 to TRBJ2-5; a possible D gene is TRBD1 (6 bases). Trimming removed 0 bases from V and 1 base from J, with 9 bases in between. Germline CDR1 reads LNHNV; CDR2 reads YYDKDF (reference sequence). The CDR3 has 15 residues. The CDR3 is CATSRDLGGQETQYF. The CDR3 DNA sequence: TGTGCCACCAGCAGAGATCTAGGGGGCCAAGAGACCCAGTACTTC.

This chain joins TRBV28 and TRBJ1-1; D not resolved. This CDR3 region has 13 residues. V was trimmed by 8 bases and J by 6 bases, leaving 16 bases between them. Per the germline V gene, CDR1 is MDHEN and CDR2 is SYDVKM. In DNA, the CDR3 is TGTGCCAGCCTCCGGCCGGGTTCGGCTGAAGCTTTCTTT. Translating gives CASLRPGSAEAFF.

V usage is TRBV7-2 and J usage is TRBJ2-7; D is undetermined. The CDR3 is made up of 15 amino acids. Between the trimmed V and J ends, which lost 5 bases and 4 bases, there was a span of 18 bases. The germline CDR1 and CDR2 sequences are SGHTA and FQGNSA. As DNA, the CDR3 is TGTGCCAGCAGCCAGACCCCGGCCCCAAGGTACGAGCAGTACTTC. This codes for CASSQTPAPRYEQYF.

The V gene is TRBV7-2, the J gene TRBJ2-1; D may be TRBD2 (5 bases). Germline loops: CDR1 SGHTA, CDR2 FQGNSA. The CDR3 has 13 residues. V dropped 1 base and J dropped 8 bases, with 9 bases sitting between them. CDR3: CASSLGWRDEQFF. CDR3 nucleotide sequence: TGTGCCAGCAGCTTAGGGTGGCGGGATGAGCAGTTCTTC.

The sample holds a few counts of this clone. The J gene is TRBJ2-2, the V gene TRBV28; TRBD2 agrees at 11 bases. Trimming took 2 bases from V and 3 from J; bases not matched to a gene: 5. The CDR3 covers 17 residues. Germline-derived CDR1 and CDR2 are MDHEN and SYDVKM. CDR3 region: CASSLLAGGLHTGELFF. CDR3 sequence (DNA): TGTGCCAGCAGTTTACTAGCGGGAGGTTTGCACACCGGGGAGCTGTTTTTT.

J is TRBJ2-3 and V is TRBV7-9; weak D call: TRBD2 (5 bases). Trimming removed 5 bases from V and 2 bases from J, with 17 bases in between. This CDR3 comprises 16 residues. Germline-derived CDR1 and CDR2 are SEHNR and FQNEAQ (reference sequence). The CDR3 is CASSPRGSRSTDTQYF. CDR3 nucleotides: TGTGCCAGCAGCCCCCGGGGTAGTCGTTCCACAGATACGCAGTATTTT.

The J gene is TRBJ2-7, the V gene TRBV4-2, with 9 bases that match TRBD1. The germline CDR1 and CDR2 sequences are LGHNA and YNFKEQ. CDR3 size: 16 residues. Trimming took 1 base from V and 7 from J; bases not matched to a gene: 11. CDR3: CASSQVGGQGMGEQYF. CDR3 DNA sequence: TGTGCCAGCAGCCAAGTAGGTGGACAGGGGATGGGTGAGCAGTACTTC.

The gene calls are TRBV9 and TRBJ2-4; D gene unclear. CDR1 and CDR2 from the germline V gene are SGDLS and YYNGEE. The V gene lost 6 bases and the J gene lost 1 base, with 8 bases spanning the gap. The CDR3 length is 13 residues. CDR3 protein: CASNGPAKNIQYF. The CDR3, as DNA: TGTGCCAGCAACGGGCCGGCCAAAAACATTCAGTACTTC.

The chain is built from TRBV27 and TRBJ2-5; tentatively, D is TRBD2 (5 bases). V lost 3 bases and J 1 base, leaving 12 bases between the germline ends. CDR1 and CDR2 from the germline V gene are MNHEY and SMNVEV (reference sequence). This CDR3 is 15 amino acids long. CDR3 in DNA: TGTGCCAGCAGTTTTATTGGGAGAGGCCAAGAGACCCAGTACTTC. Encoded protein: CASSFIGRGQETQYF.

This clone was seen only a few times. This chain connects TRBV4-1 to TRBJ2-1; weak D call: TRBD2 (7 bases). CDR1 and CDR2 (germline): MGHRA, YSYEKL. Trimming stripped 0 bases from V and 8 bases from J, with 11 bases between. This CDR3 contains 14 residues. The CDR3 sequence is CASSQDTGRDEQFF. The CDR3 DNA follows: TGCGCCAGCAGCCAAGACACAGGGAGGGATGAGCAGTTCTTC.

This clone turned up a few times. The chain is built from TRBV30 and TRBJ2-5; the D gene is possibly TRBD1 (6 bases). V shed 0 bases and J shed 5 bases, with 16 bases lying between them. From germline, CDR1 is GTSNPN and CDR2 SVGIG (reference sequence). The CDR3 loop spans 15 amino acids. CDR3 amino acids: CAWSVNRVIGETQYF. CDR3 DNA sequence: TGTGCCTGGAGTGTAAACAGGGTCATCGGCGAGACCCAGTACTTC. The full variable domain, rest sourced from reference TRBV30 and TRBJ2-5, is SQTIHQWPATLVQPVGSPLSLECTVEGTSNPNLYWYRQAAGRGLQLLFYSVGIGQISSEVPQNLSASRPQDRQFILSSKKLLLSDSGFYLCAWSVNRVIGETQYFGPGTRLLVL.

This chain joins TRBV7-8 and TRBJ2-7, with 9 bases lining up with TRBD2. Germline lookup yields CDR1 SGHVS and CDR2 FQNEAQ. The trim removed 1 base at V and 4 bases at J, leaving 5 bases unmatched. This CDR3 has 15 residues. Here the CDR3 reads CASSLGPSGMYEQYF. The CDR3 DNA reads as TGTGCCAGCAGCTTAGGCCCTAGCGGGATGTACGAGCAGTACTTC.

The V call is TRBV7-9, the J call TRBJ2-2; no firm D call. Germline loops: CDR1 SEHNR, CDR2 FQNEAQ (reference sequence). The CDR3 sequence is 13 residues long. The ends were cut back, 5 bases at V and 6 bases at J, with 10 bases in the middle. Written as DNA, the CDR3 is TGTGCCAGCAGCCCTTCGAGTCCCGGGGAGCTGTTTTTT. It specifies CASSPSSPGELFF.

In its sample, this clone was seen a few times. The chain combines TRBV2 with TRBJ2-5; TRBD2 is a possible D gene (5 bases). This CDR3 contains 13 residues. In germline, CDR1 is SNHLY, CDR2 FYNNEI. V lost 9 bases, J lost 5 bases, and 16 bases lay in between. CDR3 in DNA: TGTGCCAGACGGGGATCCCCAGAGGAGACCCAGTACTTC. Translating it yields CARRGSPEETQYF.